Listed here is a single TCR beta chain. Trimming pared 8 bases from V and 2 bases from J, leaving 9 bases between. This CDR3 is 11 amino acids long. The germline gives CDR1 SQVTM, CDR2 ANQGSEA. Roughly 0.45 to 1 ug RNA was reverse transcribed with random hexamers. Across 54 Vbeta and 13 Jbeta, immunoSEQ multiplex PCR amplified TCR beta CDR3. TCRdb independently ran MiXCR on the immunoSEQ multiplex PCR reads; one entry per CDR3 protein. Of about 150,000 distinct CDR3 sequences listed, 95% to 96% are singletons. The data are from a study of CD8 T cells in Susac syndrome. The V gene is TRBV29-1, the J gene TRBJ2-5, with D possibly being TRBD2 (6 bases). The receptor was isolated from a human donor with multiple sclerosis. What was sequenced was CD8+ T cells from PBMCs. CDR3 amino acids: CSSRGQETQYF. The CDR3 nucleotides read TGCAGCTCCCGGGGGCAAGAGACCCAGTACTTC.